This TCR beta chain was recorded in a study of cytomegalovirus exposure and HLA in healthy donors. Study-wide context: Among around 180 million T cells, an earlier analysis found roughly 120 million unique TCR beta sequences. Overall study results and limits: In presence/absence analyses, roughly uniform sequencing depth across donors was assumed. Being productive about 90% or about 30% of the time was typical of most TCR beta V segments in an earlier analysis. HLA restriction was apparent for most CMV-associated TCR beta chains in a later analysis.

As regards this clone: Its antigen is not known.

The PCR was carried out with 60 Vbeta primers and 13 Jbeta primers. This table comes from immunoSEQ multiplex PCR, and its TCRdb copy is limited to in-frame clones, with some not included. Of 150,000 to 250,000 clones listed, approximately 80% are singletons. V shed 5 bases and J shed 1 base, with 12 bases lying between them. Germline-derived CDR1 and CDR2 are SGHRS and YFSETQ. The CDR3 spans 14 residues. This chain uses TRBV5-1 with TRBJ1-1, with a possible D match to TRBD1 (5 bases). Sequences were obtained from PBMCs. This sequence was found in a boy aged 2 to 9 in good health and CMV-seronegative. CDR3 bases: TGCGCCAGCAGTTTTCTCGGGGGGAACACTGAAGCTTTCTTT. It specifies CASSFLGGNTEAFF.